This TCR beta chain was sequenced for a study of Graves' ophthalmopathy and Graves' hyperthyroidism. Trimming cost V 1 base and J 7 bases, with 16 bases left between them. This CDR3 comprises 15 residues. Germline CDR1 is SGHDN and CDR2 is FVKESK. CDR3 regions of TCR beta were amplified from RNA transcripts. Amplification began with first-round RT-PCR using HTBI primers, then second-round multiplex PCR was performed. In TCRdb, the multiplex PCR reads were re-called with MiXCR into one record per CDR3 protein. The sample has some 1.1 million distinct CDR3 sequences; approximately 35% are singletons. The sequenced sample was peripheral blood or thyroid tissue (not recorded which). This receptor was obtained from an adult man with Graves' hyperthyroidism. The rearrangement joins TRBV14 to TRBJ2-5; TRBD2 might be the D (6 bases). CDR3 nucleotide sequence: TGTGCCAGCAGCCAAGGGGCACGGGACTTGGTGACCCAGTACTTC. Protein sequence: CASSQGARDLVTQYF.